The clone carrying this TCR beta chain showed up many times. The antigen remains unidentified. This specimen comes from a study of regulatory T cells in long-lasting Graves disease. The time point was: newly diagnosed GD, antithyroid drugs for less than 3 months. PBMC-derived RNA was used for the TCR library. TCR beta libraries were built with iRepertoire HTBI primers and Arm-PCR of CDR3 regions. TCRdb redid the calling of the multiplex PCR reads with MiXCR, one entry per CDR3 protein. The table lists about 220,000 distinct CDR3 sequences, about 19% of them singletons, with about 10% in the top ten. V lost 0 bases to trimming and J lost 6 bases, with 9 bases between them. The CDR3 loop spans 14 amino acids. Per germline, CDR1 SGHAT and CDR2 FQNNGV. Findings and caveats of the study: The study found TRBV28, TRBJ1-2 and TRBJ2-5 favored in persistent disease.

The data were also submitted as part of a second study, on T cells in Graves' hyperthyroidism and ophthalmopathy. That study reports: Over 18 months, lack of ophthalmopathy progression marked Graves' hyperthyroidism as stable. Blood shared most expanded thyroid clonotypes above 0.001.

The V call is TRBV11-2, the J call TRBJ2-1; D gene uncertain. Sequences were derived from peripheral blood mononuclear cells (PBMCs), sampled at new diagnosis, from a patient treated with antithyroid drugs. This receptor was taken from a woman aged 30 to 39 with Graves disease. The DNA for the CDR3 is TGTGCCAGCAGCTTAGATCGGTCTAGCAATGAGCAGTTCTTC. Its protein is CASSLDRSSNEQFF.